One and the same sample provided the 12 T cell receptor beta chains below, sequenced in a study of cytomegalovirus exposure and HLA in healthy donors. The data were produced by immunoSEQ multiplex PCR, yet TCRdb's version contains in-frame clones alone and is incomplete. There are a few hundred thousand clones in the sample; approximately 86% occur only once, and over 0.95% lies in the top ten. The material sequenced was PBMCs. These receptors came from a woman younger than 30 in good health and CMV-seronegative.

This clone was recorded only once. The V gene is TRBV7-2, the J gene TRBJ2-5; 7 positions match TRBD1. The germline V gene has CDR1 SGHTA and CDR2 FQGNSA. V lost 1 base, J lost 4 bases, and 9 bases stayed unmatched. The CDR3 extends over 16 amino acids. The CDR3 region is CASSLDGRGKGETQYF. In DNA form, the CDR3 reads TGTGCCAGCAGCTTAGACGGCAGGGGGAAGGGAGAGACCCAGTACTTC.

CDR3 loop: CASSLVAGGGEQYF. The CDR3 nucleotides are TGTGCCAGCAGCTTGGTGGCAGGGGGTGGCGAGCAGTACTTC. This chain connects TRBV5-6 to TRBJ2-7; TRBD1 agrees at 7 bases. Germline V gives CDR1 SGHDT, CDR2 YYEEEE. The CDR3 totals 14 residues. The V segment lost 0 bases and the J segment 6 bases; nucleotides outside the gene matches: 6.

The V gene is TRBV4-2, the J gene TRBJ2-1, with D maybe TRBD2 (5 bases). Deletions cut 0 bases from V and 3 bases from J, with 12 bases between. The germline V gene encodes CDR1 LGHNA and CDR2 YNFKEQ. CDR3 length equals 16 residues. The CDR3 DNA is TGTGCCAGCAGCCAAGATAGCGCGCTCGTCTACAATGAGCAGTTCTTC. Its protein is CASSQDSALVYNEQFF.

As concerns this clone: This sample also contains other DNA sequences that code for the same CDR3. The chain is built from TRBV7-9 and TRBJ1-1; TRBD1 might be the D (6 bases). Trimming left V 1 base short and J 3 bases short, with 6 bases between. CDR1 is SEHNR, CDR2 FQNEAQ, per germline (reference sequence). The CDR3 contains 13 residues. The CDR3 DNA reads TGTGCCAGCAGCTTAGACAGGGACACTGAAGCTTTCTTT. Translation: CASSLDRDTEAFF.

This rearrangement joins TRBV4-1 to TRBJ2-1; the match to TRBD2 covers 9 bases. Germline assignment: CDR1 MGHRA and CDR2 YSYEKL. Losses at the gene ends were 5 bases for V and 7 bases for J; bases not matched to a gene: 6. The CDR3 contains 14 residues. CDR3 sequence reads: CASSGLAGSNEQFF. The CDR3 region has the DNA TGCGCCAGCAGCGGGCTAGCGGGGAGTAATGAGCAGTTCTTC.

This chain links TRBV10-2 with TRBJ1-5, with a weak D call TRBD1 (6 bases). Deletions cut 7 bases from V and 7 bases from J, with 14 bases between. From germline, CDR1 is WSHSY and CDR2 SAAADI. This CDR3 is 13 amino acids long. The CDR3 nucleotides read TGCGCCAGCAACGGACAGCCGGCGCAGCCCCAGCATTTT. Translated, it gives CASNGQPAQPQHF.

This clone appeared once. The V gene is TRBV5-4, the J gene TRBJ2-5; tentatively, D is TRBD2 (6 bases). The CDR3 loop spans 13 amino acids. Trimming pared 0 bases from V and 3 bases from J, leaving 6 bases between. Germline V gene lookup returns CDR1 SGHNT and CDR2 YYREEE (reference sequence). CDR3 residues: CASSLEREETQYF. In nucleotides, the CDR3 is TGTGCCAGCAGCTTGGAGCGGGAAGAGACCCAGTACTTC.

The chain carries TRBV7-8 and TRBJ1-5; 8 nucleotides match TRBD1. The CDR3 covers 18 residues. Germline CDR1 reads SGHVS; CDR2 reads FQNEAQ. Trimming at V came to 0 bases and at J to 3 bases, leaving 10 bases not matched to a gene. CDR3 sequence reads: CASSLARTGQPYNQPQHF. In DNA form, the CDR3 reads TGTGCCAGCAGCTTAGCACGGACAGGGCAGCCTTACAATCAGCCCCAGCATTTT. Full variable domain (missing parts from reference TRBV7-8 and TRBJ1-5): GAGVSQSPRYKVAKRGQDVALRCDPISGHVSLFWYQQALGQGPEFLTYFQNEAQLDKSGLPSDRFFAERPEGSVSTLKIQRTQQEDSAVYLCASSLARTGQPYNQPQHFGDGTRLSIL.

This clone was detected only a few times. The gene calls are TRBV10-3 and TRBJ2-7, with D perhaps matching TRBD2 (5 bases). Trimming took off 6 bases at V and 5 bases at J, with 14 bases between the two ends. The CDR3 sequence is 13 residues long. Germline CDR1 is ENHRY and CDR2 is SYGVKD. The CDR3 nucleotides read TGTGCCATCAGAAGAGCGGCAGGTCACGAGCAGTACTTC. As protein: CAIRRAAGHEQYF.

In DNA, the CDR3 is TGTGCTAGTGGGCCCAGAGGAGCCCACTACGAGCAGTACTTC. Protein sequence: CASGPRGAHYEQYF. The genes are TRBV12-5 and TRBJ2-7; D not resolved. V lost 6 bases, J lost 3 bases, and 15 bases lay in between. The CDR3 covers 14 residues. CDR1 and CDR2 from the germline V gene are LGHNT and FRNRAP.

The CDR3 protein is CASSLAPADSLFF. CDR3 nucleotides: TGCGCCAGCAGCTTGGCTCCTGCAGACTCGTTGTTTTTT. This rearrangement joins TRBV5-1 to TRBJ1-4, with D uncertain. Trimming cost V 0 bases and J 15 bases, with 15 bases left between them. This CDR3 is built from 13 residues. The germline gives CDR1 SGHRS, CDR2 YFSETQ.

V and J are TRBV10-3 and TRBJ2-7; TRBD1 matches at 9 bases. CDR1 ENHRY and CDR2 SYGVKD come from the germline V gene. With 7 bases clipped from V and 1 base from J, the junction kept 8 bases outside the gene matches. There are 15 residues in the CDR3. CDR3 bases: TGTGCCATCACTAGAGACAGGGGGGGTTCCTACGAGCAGTACTTC. Encoded protein: CAITRDRGGSYEQYF.